This T cell receptor (beta chain) was documented in a study of blood T cell repertoires in COVID-19 (TCRdb year 2020). Study-wide context: Samples covering the acute and convalescent phases of COVID-19 were provided by collaborators in the United States, Italy and Spain. The material from the prospective study consisted of cDNA or gDNA derived from T cells, B-cell-depleted T cells, or PBMCs. Deeply sampled blood TCRbeta repertoires from subjects exposed to, actively infected with, or recovered from COVID-19 were included in the dataset. A freely available public database, intended as a resource for researchers studying the immune response to SARS-CoV-2, is where the repertoires were released. Samples were obtained from the ongoing ImmuneRACE study (first 160 participants) and from 1,200 or so subjects provided by 6 global collaborators. The sample metadata nearly always contained a de-identified subject ID, COVID-19 status, age in years and sex. Where available, HLA class I and class II types were obtained from metadata supplied by the sample provider rather than from assay-based typing. The paper as a whole reports these results and caveats: The quantity of clinical and demographic metadata differed by source and by participant and was supplied without curation.

About this clone itself: Its antigen is still unknown. No base qualities exist here, and no much larger clone lies one base off it.

The immunoSEQ Assay, a bias-controlled multiplex PCR, was used to amplify TCRbeta CDR3 regions from genomic DNA. Regarding the original processing steps: The number of nucleated cells in each sample was estimated by amplification of reference gene primers within the assay. To quantify the absolute abundance of each unique TCRbeta CDR3 rearrangement, sequence reads were collapsed and filtered. For each sample, productive Simpson clonality was calculated by taking the square root of Simpson's diversity index across productive rearrangements. Imported from immuneACCESS, the table was reduced by TCRdb to in-frame sequences with V and J called. These copies leave out some clones; in studies compared against another copy, an unresolved V gene accounts for under half, and the cause of the remainder is not known. V, J and clone size derive from that table, while D and trimming were established from the DNA sequence. For this sample there are 250,000 to 350,000 clones; about 91% appear just once. The top ten clonotypes cover approximately 12% of the sample.

The CDR3 has 13 amino acids, counting the end cysteine and phenylalanine. Only the CDR3 DNA is retained, 39 bases long and in frame from the first base. The germline V gene encodes CDR1 SEHNR and CDR2 FQNEAQ (reference sequence). V is pared back by 5 bases and J by 0 bases, with 7 bases lying between the germline termini. Whole blood was collected in K2EDTA tubes by collaborating institutions according to the institutions' own protocols. For TCRbeta analysis, collaborator samples were shipped as frozen whole blood, as isolated PBMCs, or as DNA extracted from either sample type. Sequencing was done on a sample of peripheral blood. The V and J genes are TRBV7-9 and TRBJ1-1; the D region possibly corresponds to TRBD1 (6 bases align). The source is a woman between 55 and 75 years old with acute or convalescent COVID-19. In nucleotide form, the sequence is TGTGCCAGCAGCCGGGACATGAACACTGAAGCTTTCTTT. Its product reads: CASSRDMNTEAFF.